The 24 T cell receptor beta chains listed next were all sequenced from one sample in a study of CD8+ T cells in alopecia areata (dated 2018 in TCRdb). The time point label on this specimen signifies: approximately 4 weeks on oral tofacitinib. The sample's treatment or condition label, decoded: oral pan-JAK inhibitor, 5-10 mg twice daily. Libraries were prepared through the immunoSEQ multiplex PCR assay. To provide template for TCR sequencing, every sample had RNA extracted and reverse transcribed into cDNA. TCRdb took this table from immuneACCESS and kept in-frame rearrangements with V and J called. Such tables lack part of the clones; where checked against another copy, unresolved V genes explain under half of the gap, and the rest is unexplained. A total of some 200,000 clones appear in this sample, less than 75% of them only once. The ten largest make up roughly 1.5% of the sample. The sequencing here drew on CD4+ T cells sorted from blood, taken at week 4, from a patient treated with tofacitinib. The source of these receptors is a human donor with alopecia areata.

This clone was detected ten times or more. The rearrangement joins TRBV18 to TRBJ2-1; TRBD1 aligns across 7 bases. V shed 2 bases and J 4 bases; nucleotides not matched to a gene: 5. This CDR3 comprises 15 residues. Germline values: CDR1 KGHSH, CDR2 LQKENI. The chain's CDR3 is CASSPSGQQYNEQFF. The DNA of the CDR3 is TGTGCCAGCTCACCATCGGGACAGCAGTACAATGAGCAGTTCTTC.

The chain has TRBV5-6 and TRBJ1-1, with D uncertain. This CDR3 is built from 12 residues. Germline loops: CDR1 SGHDT, CDR2 YYEEEE. Trimming shortened V by 2 bases and J by 4 bases, and 6 bases separated the two germline ends. The CDR3, as DNA: TGTGCCAGCAGCTTTGACACCACTGAAGCTTTCTTT. Encoded protein: CASSFDTTEAFF.

This clone was observed a handful of times. The J gene is TRBJ1-5, the V gene TRBV10-3; D perhaps matches TRBD1 (6 bases). V lost 10 bases and J lost 3, with 13 bases in between. The CDR3 spans 13 residues. The germline V gene encodes CDR1 ENHRY and CDR2 SYGVKD. CDR3: CATRGWANQPQHF. The DNA of the CDR3 is TGTGCCACCAGGGGATGGGCCAATCAGCCCCAGCATTTT.

The chain has TRBV30 and TRBJ2-1, with a tentative D call TRBD2 (6 bases). This CDR3 contains 13 residues. Germline V gene data show CDR1 as GTSNPN and CDR2 as SVGIG (reference sequence). With 1 base removed from V and 7 bases from J, the gap between germline ends came to 11 bases. CDR3 sequence (DNA): TGTGCCTGGAGTGCACCGGGACTTAATGAGCAGTTCTTC. Encoded protein: CAWSAPGLNEQFF.

The genes are TRBV14 and TRBJ2-5; D is perhaps TRBD1 (6 bases). Germline assignment: CDR1 SGHDN and CDR2 FVKESK. The CDR3 covers 14 residues. V lost 3 bases, J lost 4 bases, and 12 bases lay in between. This chain's CDR3 is CASSQGARGETQYF. CDR3 nucleotide sequence: TGTGCCAGCAGCCAGGGGGCGCGCGGAGAGACCCAGTACTTC.

The chain is built from TRBV29-1 and TRBJ2-7; D is unresolved. This CDR3 comprises 12 residues. Germline V gene data show CDR1 as SQVTM and CDR2 as ANQGSEA. V was trimmed by 5 bases and J by 6 bases, leaving 14 bases between them. The CDR3, as DNA: TGCAGCGTTACGACCCAATGGGTCGAGCAGTACTTC. Amino acids: CSVTTQWVEQYF.

The V gene is TRBV7-2, the J gene TRBJ2-3; a possible D gene is TRBD2 (6 bases). With 1 base removed from V and 2 bases from J, the gap between germline ends came to 13 bases. The CDR3 sequence is 16 residues long. Germline assignment: CDR1 SGHTA and CDR2 FQGNSA. Here the CDR3 DNA reads TGTGCCAGCAGCTTAGTGGCGGGGAAACCCACAGATACGCAGTATTTT. Its protein is CASSLVAGKPTDTQYF.

The chain combines TRBV5-4 with TRBJ2-3, with 14 positions matching TRBD2. Trimming took 4 bases from V and 0 from J; bases not matched to a gene: 7. The length of the CDR3 is 18 residues. Germline CDR1 and CDR2: SGHNT and YYREEE (reference sequence). In DNA form, the CDR3 reads TGTGCCAGCAGCCCGGGACTAGCGGGGGCTCGTAGCACAGATACGCAGTATTTT. This sequence encodes CASSPGLAGARSTDTQYF. Full variable domain (remainder filled in from reference TRBV5-4 and TRBJ2-3): ETGVTQSPTHLIKTRGQQVTLRCSSQSGHNTVSWYQQALGQGPQFIFQYYREEENGRGNFPPRFSGLQFPNYSSELNVNALELDDSALYLCASSPGLAGARSTDTQYFGPGTRLTVL.

This clone has a handful of counts. The J gene is TRBJ2-7, the V gene TRBV30; 9 bases align to TRBD2. Germline CDR1 GTSNPN, CDR2 SVGIG (reference sequence). CDR3 length: 15 residues. Trimming cost V 2 bases and J 4 bases; bases outside gene matches: 9. In DNA form, the CDR3 reads TGTGCCTGGAGTCTCGGACTAGCGAGGTCTTACGAGCAGTACTTC. Translated, it gives CAWSLGLARSYEQYF.

This sequence joins TRBV7-9 and TRBJ2-3; tentatively, D is TRBD1 (5 bases). The CDR3 covers 18 residues. The V and J ends lost 0 bases and 2 bases respectively, with 18 bases between them. The germline gives CDR1 SEHNR, CDR2 FQNEAQ (reference sequence). The CDR3 coding sequence is TGTGCCAGCAGCTTAGCGGCCTGGGGCTCCGGTAACACAGATACGCAGTATTTT. As protein: CASSLAAWGSGNTDTQYF.

The V gene is TRBV5-1, the J gene TRBJ2-6, with TRBD1 matching 8 bases. Germline V gives CDR1 SGHRS, CDR2 YFSETQ. The CDR3 contains 17 residues. After removal of 4 bases from V and 1 base from J, the junction contained 7 bases not matched to a gene. CDR3 sequence reads: CASSPDRGPSGANVLTF. In DNA form, the CDR3 reads TGCGCCAGCAGCCCCGACAGGGGACCTTCTGGGGCCAACGTCCTGACTTTC.

CDR3 coding DNA: TGTGCCAGCAGTAAAGGATCGAACACCGGGGAGCTGTTTTTT. This sequence encodes CASSKGSNTGELFF. The rearrangement links TRBV9 to TRBJ2-2; D unclear. The CDR3 consists of 14 residues. In germline, CDR1 is SGDLS, CDR2 YYNGEE. V shed 5 bases and J shed 0 bases, with 8 bases lying between them.

This chain joins TRBV12-5 and TRBJ1-5; 10 bases map to TRBD1. There are 14 residues in the CDR3. Per germline, CDR1 LGHNT and CDR2 FRNRAP. V lost 6 bases and J lost 5; bases outside the gene matches: 4. CDR3 loop: CASGPGQGDQPQHF. The CDR3 DNA reads as TGTGCTAGTGGCCCCGGACAGGGGGATCAGCCCCAGCATTTT.

This clone has just a few counts. This chain connects TRBV5-4 to TRBJ1-6; unclear D gene. The germline CDR1 and CDR2 sequences are SGHNT and YYREEE (reference sequence). The V and J ends lost 0 bases and 6 bases respectively, with 10 bases between them. This CDR3 spans 15 amino acids. CDR3 region: CASSLDSGSNSPLHF. The DNA for the CDR3 is TGTGCCAGCAGCTTGGATAGCGGGAGTAATTCACCCCTCCACTTT.

The rearrangement uses TRBV2 and TRBJ2-3, with D uncertain. The ends were cut back, 8 bases at V and 6 bases at J, with 9 bases in the middle. The CDR3 extends over 11 amino acids. Germline CDR1 reads SNHLY; CDR2 reads FYNNEI. The CDR3 sequence: CASVNRDTQYF. In nucleotides, the CDR3 is TGTGCCAGCGTTAACCGGGATACGCAGTATTTT.

This clone was recorded a few times. J is TRBJ2-1 and V is TRBV4-3, with TRBD2 matching over 12 bases. Per germline, CDR1 LGHNA and CDR2 YSLEER. CDR3 size: 15 residues. J was trimmed by 3 bases and V by 4 bases; bases with no gene match: 1. The CDR3 nucleotides are TGCGCCAGCAGCCGGGGACTAGCGGGCTACAATGAGCAGTTCTTC. Its protein product is CASSRGLAGYNEQFF.

The gene calls are TRBV5-6 and TRBJ2-4; 8 nucleotides match TRBD1. CDR1 is SGHDT and CDR2 is YYEEEE in the germline V gene. V lost 3 bases to trimming and J lost 4 bases; unmatched junction nucleotides: 6. CDR3 length: 15 residues. The CDR3 nucleotides read TGTGCCAGCAGCTCAACCGGGACAGGAAAAAACATTCAGTACTTC. This codes for CASSSTGTGKNIQYF.

The chain employs TRBV7-9 and TRBJ2-7, with 8 bases aligning to TRBD1. Per germline, CDR1 SEHNR and CDR2 FQNEAQ (reference sequence). The CDR3 length is 14 residues. With 3 bases clipped from V and 3 bases from J, the junction kept 4 bases outside the gene matches. The CDR3 spells CASSFSGQDYEQYF. CDR3 DNA sequence: TGTGCCAGCAGCTTCTCGGGACAGGACTACGAGCAGTACTTC.

This clone appeared once. The CDR3 nucleotides read TGCAGCGCGACGACGGTGCGGGGCACTGAAGCTTTCTTT. Translating it yields CSATTVRGTEAFF. This chain links TRBV29-1 with TRBJ1-1; D uncertain. CDR1 is SQVTM, CDR2 ANQGSEA, per germline. V lost 7 bases, J lost 4 bases, and 16 bases lay in between. The CDR3 totals 13 residues.

The chain employs TRBV4-3 and TRBJ2-3; 9 bases match TRBD1. V gave up 4 bases and J gave up 6 bases; unmatched junction bases: 5. Germline V CDR1 and CDR2: LGHNA, YSLEER. The CDR3 sequence is 14 residues long. The CDR3 loop is CASSLGQGADTQYF. The CDR3 DNA reads TGCGCCAGCAGCCTGGGACAGGGAGCGGATACGCAGTATTTT.

This chain connects TRBV19 to TRBJ1-5, with D perhaps TRBD1 (6 bases). This CDR3 comprises 13 residues. Germline CDR1 and CDR2: LNHDA and SQIVND (reference sequence). Between the trimmed V and J ends, which lost 9 bases and 6 bases, there was a span of 15 bases. CDR3 loop: CASKQGLVQPQHF. The CDR3 bases are TGTGCCAGCAAGCAGGGGCTAGTTCAGCCCCAGCATTTT.

This chain uses TRBV29-1 with TRBJ1-1; D is ambiguous. In germline, CDR1 is SQVTM, CDR2 ANQGSEA. The V gene lost 8 bases and the J gene lost 5 bases, with 12 bases spanning the gap. The CDR3 length is 11 residues. The CDR3 DNA sequence: TGCAGCACCTGGACCGTGACTGAAGCTTTCTTT. This translates into CSTWTVTEAFF.

The rearrangement uses TRBV7-8 and TRBJ2-5, with D possibly matching TRBD1 (5 bases). Germline V gives CDR1 SGHVS, CDR2 FQNEAQ. V lost 5 bases and J lost 9, with 16 bases in between. The CDR3 has 13 amino acids. CDR3 sequence reads: CASSREVTVAQYF. CDR3 sequence (DNA): TGTGCCAGCAGCCGCGAGGTGACAGTCGCCCAGTACTTC.

The chain employs TRBV4-3 and TRBJ1-2; 11 nucleotides line up with TRBD1. Trimming at V came to 1 base and at J to 5 bases, leaving 9 bases not matched to a gene. This CDR3 comprises 17 residues. Germline V gene sequence: CDR1 LGHNA, CDR2 YSLEER. The CDR3: CASSQGGQGVPLYGYTF. Written as DNA, the CDR3 is TGCGCCAGCAGCCAAGGGGGACAGGGGGTTCCGTTATATGGCTACACCTTC.